This TCR beta chain came from a study of cytomegalovirus exposure and HLA in healthy donors. General observations from the study: Cytomegalovirus status was reportedly diagnosed by the classifier with high sensitivity and specificity. The tendency of first-cohort TCR clusters to co-occur in the roughly 130 validation repertoires was the finding of a later analysis.

In regard to this clone: Antigen unknown.

Profiling relied on immunoSEQ multiplex PCR, and the TCRdb table lists in-frame clones only, not all of them. The sample yields over 200,000 clones, around four fifths seen once. Trimming left V 6 bases short and J 0 bases short, with 12 bases between. CDR3 length: 15 residues. Germline values: CDR1 MDHEN, CDR2 SYDVKM. Sequencing input: PBMCs. The rearrangement joins TRBV28 to TRBJ1-5; D unresolved. This TCR derives from a woman aged 18-30 years in good health and CMV-seronegative. The CDR3 here is CASRILGISNQPQHF. CDR3 DNA sequence: TGTGCCAGCAGAATACTGGGGATTAGCAATCAGCCCCAGCATTTT.